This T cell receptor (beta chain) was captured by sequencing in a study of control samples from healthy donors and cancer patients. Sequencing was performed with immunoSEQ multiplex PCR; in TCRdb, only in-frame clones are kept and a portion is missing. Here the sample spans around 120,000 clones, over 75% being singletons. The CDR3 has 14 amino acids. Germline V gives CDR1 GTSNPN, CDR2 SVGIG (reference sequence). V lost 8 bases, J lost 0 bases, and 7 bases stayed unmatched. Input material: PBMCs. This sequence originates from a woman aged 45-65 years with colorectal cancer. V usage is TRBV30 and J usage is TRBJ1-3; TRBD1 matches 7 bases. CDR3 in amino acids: CARTGTDSGNTIYF. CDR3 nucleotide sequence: TGTGCCAGAACCGGGACAGACTCTGGAAACACCATATATTTT.